The clone carrying this TCR beta chain appeared a few times. What it recognizes is unknown. The source of the sample is a study of cytomegalovirus exposure and HLA in healthy donors. The study's findings and limits: The classifier reportedly diagnosed cytomegalovirus status with high sensitivity and specificity. Later findings reportedly placed an Asian-associated ancestry cluster below the roughly 700-donor mean for N-insertions.

PCR involved 60 Vbeta and 13 Jbeta primers. Original processing methods: Approximately 11 million of roughly 81 million unique TCR beta chains were shared, per a later count. Clones were sequenced by immunoSEQ multiplex PCR, and TCRdb holds only the in-frame ones, with some missing. D and trimming come from the DNA, and the V and J calls and clone size come from that table. The top ten hold 1.2% of the sample, which has about 140,000 clones, 75% to 90% seen once. Per the germline V gene, CDR1 is SGHRS and CDR2 is YFSETQ. The CDR3 contains 14 residues. Trimming cost V 3 bases and J 2 bases; bases outside gene matches: 2.

This rearrangement joins TRBV5-1 to TRBJ1-3, with 7 bases matching TRBD1. Sequencing was carried out using PBMCs. The TCR originated in a female donor in good health and CMV-seronegative. CDR3 sequence reads: CASSSGQPGNTIYF. In DNA, the CDR3 is TGCGCCAGCAGCTCGGGACAGCCTGGAAACACCATATATTTT.